The T cell receptor (beta chain) described here comes from a study of regulatory T cells in long-lasting Graves disease. Arm-PCR of CDR3 regions and iRepertoire HTBI primers were used to build TCR beta libraries. Via MiXCR, TCRdb re-called the multiplex PCR reads, giving one row per CDR3 protein. This sample has approximately 440,000 distinct CDR3 sequences, with about a quarter found just once. The time point denotes: persistent/refractory GD, antithyroid drugs over 5 years with positive TRAb. RNA from PBMCs was the source of the TCR library. This clonotype was seen a few times. Trimming removed 8 bases at V and 7 bases at J, with 8 bases between. CDR1 and CDR2 (germline): WNHNN, SYGVQD (reference sequence). The CDR3 is 10 amino acids.

The sequence was collected from a female donor with Graves disease. J is TRBJ1-1 and V is TRBV10-1; D call uncertain. The material sequenced was peripheral blood mononuclear cells (PBMCs), taken when the disease was refractory, from a patient treated with antithyroid drugs. CDR3 in DNA: TGCGCCAGCTCCCCAGTTGAAGCTTTCTTT. It encodes CASSPVEAFF.